Below, 3 T cell receptor beta chains from the same sample are listed, as sequenced in a study of cytomegalovirus exposure and HLA in healthy donors. Vbeta (60) and Jbeta (13) primers were used in the PCR. Generated by immunoSEQ multiplex PCR, the TCRdb table keeps only in-frame clones and is missing some. Counted here are 100,000 to 120,000 clones, about three quarters occurring once; the ten biggest clones make up about 2.9%. Sequenced sample: PBMCs. The receptors come from a woman aged 60-75 years in good health and CMV-seropositive.

The V call is TRBV6-5, the J call TRBJ2-7; 8 positions match TRBD2. V lost 4 bases, J lost 8 bases, and 16 bases stayed unmatched. Germline V gene lookup returns CDR1 MNHEY and CDR2 SVGAGI. The CDR3 runs to 16 residues. The CDR3 sequence is CASSSAGSGRTLKQYF. CDR3 in DNA: TGTGCCAGCAGTTCCGCCGGGAGCGGGAGAACCCTTAAGCAGTACTTC.

The J gene is TRBJ2-1, the V gene TRBV7-3; no clear D gene. The CDR3 is made up of 12 amino acids. Trimming took off 4 bases at V and 12 bases at J, with 13 bases between the two ends. The germline gives CDR1 SGHTA, CDR2 FQGTGA. The CDR3 loop is CASSSTDRVQFF. CDR3 in DNA: TGTGCCAGCAGCTCGACCGACCGGGTGCAGTTCTTC.

The rearrangement joins TRBV28 to TRBJ1-5; perhaps TRBD1 as D (5 bases). V lost 2 bases and J 5 bases, leaving 13 bases between the germline ends. The V gene's germline CDR1 is MDHEN and CDR2 SYDVKM. CDR3 size: 15 residues. CDR3 in DNA: TGTGCCAGCAGTTTACTTCTGCAGGGCGATCAGCCCCAGCATTTT. This translates into CASSLLLQGDQPQHF.